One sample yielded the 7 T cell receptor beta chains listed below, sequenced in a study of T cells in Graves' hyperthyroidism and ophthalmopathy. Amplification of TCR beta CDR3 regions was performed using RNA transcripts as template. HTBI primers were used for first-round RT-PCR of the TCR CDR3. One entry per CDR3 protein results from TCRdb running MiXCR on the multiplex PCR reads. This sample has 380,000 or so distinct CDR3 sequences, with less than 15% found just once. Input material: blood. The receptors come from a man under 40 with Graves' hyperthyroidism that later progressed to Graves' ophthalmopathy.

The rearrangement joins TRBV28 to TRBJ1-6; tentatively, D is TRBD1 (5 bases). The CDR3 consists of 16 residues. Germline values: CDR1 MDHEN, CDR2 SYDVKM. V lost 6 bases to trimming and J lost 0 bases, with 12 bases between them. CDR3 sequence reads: CASSQGLLSYNSPLHF. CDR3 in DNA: TGTGCCAGCAGCCAGGGACTCCTCTCCTATAATTCACCCCTCCACTTT.

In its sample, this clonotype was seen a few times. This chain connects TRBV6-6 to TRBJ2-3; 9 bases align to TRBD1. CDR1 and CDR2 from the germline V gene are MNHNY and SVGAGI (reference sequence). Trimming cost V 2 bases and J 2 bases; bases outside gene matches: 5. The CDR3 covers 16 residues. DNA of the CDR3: TGTGCCAGCAGTTACCTCCGGACAGGGGACACAGATACGCAGTATTTT. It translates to CASSYLRTGDTDTQYF.

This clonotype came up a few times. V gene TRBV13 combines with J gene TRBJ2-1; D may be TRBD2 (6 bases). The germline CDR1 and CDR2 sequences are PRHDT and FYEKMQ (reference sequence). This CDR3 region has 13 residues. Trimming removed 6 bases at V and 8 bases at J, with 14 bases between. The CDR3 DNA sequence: TGTGCCAGCAGGACGACCTGGGAGGATGAGCAGTTCTTC. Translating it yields CASRTTWEDEQFF. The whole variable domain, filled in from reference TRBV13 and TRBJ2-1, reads AAGVIQSPRHLIKEKRETATLKCYPIPRHDTVYWYQQGPGQDPQFLISFYEKMQSDKGSIPDRFSAQQFSDYHSELNMSSLELGDSALYFCASRTTWEDEQFFGPGTRLTVL.

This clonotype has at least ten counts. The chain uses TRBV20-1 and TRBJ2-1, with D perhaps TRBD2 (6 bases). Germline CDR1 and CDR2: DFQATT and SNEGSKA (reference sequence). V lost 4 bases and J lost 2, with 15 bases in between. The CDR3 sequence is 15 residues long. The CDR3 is CSATVLASAYNEQFF. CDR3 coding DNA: TGCAGTGCTACAGTCCTTGCTAGCGCCTACAATGAGCAGTTCTTC.

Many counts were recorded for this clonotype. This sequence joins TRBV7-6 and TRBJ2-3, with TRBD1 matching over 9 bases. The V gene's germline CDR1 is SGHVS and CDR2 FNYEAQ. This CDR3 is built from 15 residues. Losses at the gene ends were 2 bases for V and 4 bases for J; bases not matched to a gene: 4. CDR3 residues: CASSLRTGGADTQYF. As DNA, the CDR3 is TGTGCCAGCAGCTTACGAACAGGGGGCGCAGATACGCAGTATTTT. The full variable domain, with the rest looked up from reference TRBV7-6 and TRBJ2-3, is GAGVSQSPRYKVTKRGQDVALRCDPISGHVSLYWYRQALGQGPEFLTYFNYEAQQDKSGLPNDRFSAERPEGSISTLTIQRTEQRDSAMYRCASSLRTGGADTQYFGPGTRLTVL.

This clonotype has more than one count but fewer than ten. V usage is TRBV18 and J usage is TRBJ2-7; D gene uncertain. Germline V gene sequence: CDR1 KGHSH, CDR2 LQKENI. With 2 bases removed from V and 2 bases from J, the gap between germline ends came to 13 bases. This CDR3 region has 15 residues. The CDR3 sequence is CASSPISGSTYEQYF. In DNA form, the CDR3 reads TGTGCCAGCTCACCAATTAGTGGCAGTACCTACGAGCAGTACTTC.

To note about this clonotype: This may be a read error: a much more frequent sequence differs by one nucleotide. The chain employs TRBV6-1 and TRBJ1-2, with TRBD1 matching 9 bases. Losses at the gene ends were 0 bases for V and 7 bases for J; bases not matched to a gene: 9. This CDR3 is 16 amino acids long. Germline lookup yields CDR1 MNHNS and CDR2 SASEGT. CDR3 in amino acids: CASSEAMGTGYGGYTF. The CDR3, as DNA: TGTGCCAGCAGTGAAGCGATGGGGACAGGGTATGGTGGCTACACCTTC.